The subject of this entry is one T cell receptor beta chain. These data come from a study of blood T cell repertoires in COVID-19. Participant age was 18 to 89 years, and participants resided in fewer than 30 US areas. V was pared by 6 bases and J by 9 bases, with 3 bases of the junction left unmatched. The CDR3 is 12 amino acids. CDR1 MRHNA and CDR2 SNTAGT come from the germline V gene. Here immunoSEQ multiplex PCR was the method, and the copy in TCRdb shows in-frame clones only, minus some. The sample has approximately 480,000 clones; about 90% are singletons. This chain connects TRBV6-4 to TRBJ2-3; 10 bases map to TRBD2. The source of this sequence is a woman aged 18-35 years who had recovered from COVID-19. Sequences were obtained from PBMCs or T cells enriched from blood (not recorded which). The CDR3 protein is CASSLAGETQYF. CDR3 nucleotide sequence: TGTGCCAGCAGCCTAGCGGGGGAGACGCAGTATTTT.